This paragraph covers one T cell receptor (beta chain) sequence. Its antigen is unknown. Extraction of RNA preceded its reverse transcription into cDNA, which served as the sequencing template. Only in-frame clones appear in the TCRdb table, and some are missing; sequencing was by immunoSEQ multiplex PCR. The table lists about 210,000 clones, under 75% of them singletons, with around 1.5% in the top ten. This entry comes from a study of CD8+ T cells in alopecia areata. The study, taken as a whole, reports: Scalp specimens additionally yield sequences from normal skin's resident alphabeta T cells. On tofacitinib, scalp clonality and expanded CD8+ clones among top 100 fell significantly.

Treatment in this sample: oral pan-JAK inhibitor, 5-10 mg twice daily. Those with alopecia areata gave lesional scalp punch biopsies and peripheral blood. Sorted populations comprised CD4+ and CD8+ T cells obtained from PBMCs. CDR1 is MNHEY and CDR2 is SVGAGI in the germline V gene. This CDR3 contains 14 residues. Trimming left V 6 bases short and J 7 bases short, with 13 bases between. The TCR comes from a human donor with alopecia areata. Source: CD4+ T cells sorted from blood, taken at week 4, from a patient treated with tofacitinib. The V call is TRBV6-5, the J call TRBJ1-6; D ambiguous. The CDR3 DNA reads TGTGCCAGCAGGGCAAGTAGCCCAAATTCACCCCTCCACTTT. Residues: CASRASSPNSPLHF.